The T cell receptor beta chain described here comes from a study of blood T cell repertoires in COVID-19. In the study overall: There were acute and convalescent COVID-19 samples, and they came from the United States, Italy and Spain.

The table lists this clone with a few counts. Only in-frame clones appear in the TCRdb table, and some are missing; sequencing was by immunoSEQ multiplex PCR. The repertoire holds 55,000 to 65,000 clones, with around 75% as singletons. Per germline, CDR1 MDHEN and CDR2 SYDVKM. The trim removed 8 bases at V and 4 bases at J, leaving 4 bases unmatched. The CDR3 totals 14 residues. The TCR sequence derives from a human donor in a cohort sampled during active COVID-19. Specimen: peripheral blood. V gene TRBV28 combines with J gene TRBJ2-2, with 10 bases identical to TRBD1. In nucleotides, the CDR3 is TGTGCCAGCCTTGACAGGGGGCCCACCGGGGAGCTGTTTTTT. Its protein product is CASLDRGPTGELFF.